The clone carrying this T cell receptor (beta chain) was detected many times. What it binds is unknown. The sample comes from a study of regulatory T cells in long-lasting Graves disease. Study-wide results and limits: Persistent disease favored TRBV28, TRBJ1-2 and TRBJ2-5. It is possible that accuracy was reduced by the small size of the sample.

TCR beta libraries were built with iRepertoire HTBI primers and Arm-PCR of CDR3 regions. TCRdb ran MiXCR on the multiplex PCR reads and lists one entry per CDR3 protein. The table shows 410,000 or so distinct CDR3 sequences, with about 15% occurring only once. Described time point: newly diagnosed GD, antithyroid drugs for less than 3 months. There was RNA extracted from PBMCs, and the TCR library was made from it. This CDR3 comprises 16 residues. Germline lookup yields CDR1 LGHDT and CDR2 YNNKEL (reference sequence). V shed 4 bases, J shed 2 bases, and the junction held 4 bases outside the gene matches. A further study also used this sample, focusing on T cells in Graves' hyperthyroidism and ophthalmopathy. As that study records: Patients showing uncontrolled infection, other autoimmune disease, pregnancy or lactation were ineligible. In making diagnoses, clinical symptoms, serum thyroxine and TRAb, thyroid ultrasound and orbital computed tomography were all used.

The source was peripheral blood mononuclear cells (PBMCs), collected at new diagnosis, from a patient treated with antithyroid drugs. This TCR came from a woman in her twenties or thirties with Graves disease. This sequence joins TRBV3-1 and TRBJ2-5, with TRBD2 matching 13 bases. The CDR3 nucleotides read TGTGCCAGCAGCCTCCCGGGACTAGCGGGGCAAGAGACCCAGTACTTC. Its protein is CASSLPGLAGQETQYF.